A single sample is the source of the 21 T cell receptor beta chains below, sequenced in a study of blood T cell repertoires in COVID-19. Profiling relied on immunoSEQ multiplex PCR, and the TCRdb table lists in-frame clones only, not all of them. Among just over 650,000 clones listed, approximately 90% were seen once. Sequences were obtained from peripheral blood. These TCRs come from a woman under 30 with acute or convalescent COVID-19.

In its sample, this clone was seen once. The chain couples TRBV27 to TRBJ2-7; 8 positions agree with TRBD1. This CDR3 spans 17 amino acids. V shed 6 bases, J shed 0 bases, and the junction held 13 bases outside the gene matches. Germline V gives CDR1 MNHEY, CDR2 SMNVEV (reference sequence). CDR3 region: CASSTSTGGKSSYEQYF. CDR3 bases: TGTGCCAGCAGCACCTCTACAGGGGGGAAGAGCTCCTACGAGCAGTACTTC.

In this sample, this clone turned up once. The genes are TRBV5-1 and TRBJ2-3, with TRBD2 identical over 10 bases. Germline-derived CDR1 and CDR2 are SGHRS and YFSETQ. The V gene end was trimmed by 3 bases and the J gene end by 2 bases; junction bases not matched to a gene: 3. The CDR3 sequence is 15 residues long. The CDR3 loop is CASSSTSGATDTQYF. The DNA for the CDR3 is TGCGCCAGCAGCTCCACTAGCGGGGCCACAGATACGCAGTATTTT. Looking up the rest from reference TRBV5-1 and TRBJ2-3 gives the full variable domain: KAGVTQTPRYLIKTRGQQVTLSCSPISGHRSVSWYQQTPGQGLQFLFEYFSETQRNKGNFPGRFSGRQFSNSRSEMNVSTLELGDSALYLCASSSTSGATDTQYFGPGTRLTVL.

The CDR3: CASSESSYNEQFF. In DNA form, the CDR3 reads TGTGCCAGCAGCGAGAGCTCCTACAATGAGCAGTTCTTC. The chain links TRBV9 to TRBJ2-1; unclear D gene. The CDR3 has 13 residues. The V gene lost 3 bases and the J gene lost 0 bases, with 4 bases spanning the gap. CDR1 and CDR2 from the germline V gene are SGDLS and YYNGEE.

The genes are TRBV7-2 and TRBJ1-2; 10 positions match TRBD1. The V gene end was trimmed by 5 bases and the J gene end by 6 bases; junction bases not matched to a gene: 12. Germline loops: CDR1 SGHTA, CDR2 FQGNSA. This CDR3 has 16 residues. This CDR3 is CASSPSWTGGRNGYTF. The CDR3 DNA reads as TGTGCCAGCAGCCCAAGTTGGACAGGGGGAAGAAATGGCTACACCTTC.

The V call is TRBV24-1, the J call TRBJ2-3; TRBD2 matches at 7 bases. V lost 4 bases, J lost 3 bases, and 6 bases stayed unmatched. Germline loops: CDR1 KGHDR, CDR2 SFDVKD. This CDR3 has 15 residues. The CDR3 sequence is CATSEGGEGTDTQYF. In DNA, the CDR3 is TGTGCCACCAGTGAGGGGGGGGAGGGGACAGATACGCAGTATTTT.

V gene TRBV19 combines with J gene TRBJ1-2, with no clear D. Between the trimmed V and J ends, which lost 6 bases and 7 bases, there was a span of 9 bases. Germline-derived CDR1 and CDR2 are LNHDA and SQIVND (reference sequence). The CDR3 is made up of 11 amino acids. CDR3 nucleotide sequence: TGTGCCAGTAGCGAGGGTCGTGGCTACACCTTC. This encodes CASSEGRGYTF.

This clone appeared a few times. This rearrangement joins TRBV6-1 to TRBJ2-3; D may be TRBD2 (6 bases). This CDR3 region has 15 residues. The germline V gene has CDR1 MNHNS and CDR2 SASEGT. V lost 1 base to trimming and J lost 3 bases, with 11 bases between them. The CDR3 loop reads CASSEGGTGTDTQYF. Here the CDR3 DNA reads TGTGCCAGCAGTGAAGGGGGGACTGGGACAGATACGCAGTATTTT.

The CDR3 here is CASSNRIAYGITHEQYF. The CDR3 DNA follows: TGTGCCAGCAGTAACCGTATCGCCTACGGGATAACCCACGAGCAGTACTTC. J is TRBJ2-7 and V is TRBV6-2 or TRBV6-3; D perhaps matches TRBD2 (5 bases). Germline V gene data show CDR1 as MNHEY and CDR2 as SVGEGT. Trimming took 5 bases from V and 5 from J, leaving 25 bases between them. The CDR3 consists of 17 residues.

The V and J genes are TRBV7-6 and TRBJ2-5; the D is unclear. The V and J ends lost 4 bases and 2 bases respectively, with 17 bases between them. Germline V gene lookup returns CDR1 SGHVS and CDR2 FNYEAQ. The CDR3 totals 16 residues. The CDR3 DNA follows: TGTGCCAGCAGCTCCAAGGTAAAGGAGAAACAAGAGACCCAGTACTTC. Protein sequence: CASSSKVKEKQETQYF.

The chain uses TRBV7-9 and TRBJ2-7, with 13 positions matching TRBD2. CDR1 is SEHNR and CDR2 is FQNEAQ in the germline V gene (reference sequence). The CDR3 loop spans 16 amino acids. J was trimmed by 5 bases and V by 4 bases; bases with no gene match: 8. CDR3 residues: CASSSGLAGAQHEQYF. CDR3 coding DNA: TGTGCCAGCAGCTCAGGACTAGCGGGGGCCCAACACGAGCAGTACTTC.

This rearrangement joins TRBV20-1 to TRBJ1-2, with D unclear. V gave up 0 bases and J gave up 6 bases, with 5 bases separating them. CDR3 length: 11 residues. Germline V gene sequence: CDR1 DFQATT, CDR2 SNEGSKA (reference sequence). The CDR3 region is CSARDPNGYTF. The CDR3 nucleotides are TGCAGTGCTAGAGATCCCAATGGCTACACCTTC.

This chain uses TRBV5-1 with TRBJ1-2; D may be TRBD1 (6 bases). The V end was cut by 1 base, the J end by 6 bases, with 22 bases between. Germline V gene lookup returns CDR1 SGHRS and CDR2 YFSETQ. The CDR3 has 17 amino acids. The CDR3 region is CASSLMVAGAGGNGYTF. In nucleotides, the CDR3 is TGCGCCAGCAGCTTGATGGTAGCAGGGGCGGGAGGAAATGGCTACACCTTC.

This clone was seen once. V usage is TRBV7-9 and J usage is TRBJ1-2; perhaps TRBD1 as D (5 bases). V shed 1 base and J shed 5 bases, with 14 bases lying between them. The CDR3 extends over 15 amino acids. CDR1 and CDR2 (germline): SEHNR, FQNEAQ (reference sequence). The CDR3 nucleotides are TGTGCCAGCAGCTTAGGTCGCGGCGCAGGGTATGGCTACACCTTC. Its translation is CASSLGRGAGYGYTF.

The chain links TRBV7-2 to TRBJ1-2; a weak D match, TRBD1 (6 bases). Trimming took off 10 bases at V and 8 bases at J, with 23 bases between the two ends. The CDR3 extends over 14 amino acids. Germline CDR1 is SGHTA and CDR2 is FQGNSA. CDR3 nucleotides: TGTGCCACAAGGACAGACCTCTCAAGGGAGGGCTACACCTTC. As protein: CATRTDLSREGYTF.

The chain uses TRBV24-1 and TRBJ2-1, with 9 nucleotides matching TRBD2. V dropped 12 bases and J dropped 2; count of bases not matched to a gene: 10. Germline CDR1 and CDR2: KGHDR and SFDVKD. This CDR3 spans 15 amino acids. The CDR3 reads CASTPRLAAYNEQFF. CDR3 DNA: TGTGCCTCCACCCCTCGACTAGCGGCCTACAATGAGCAGTTCTTC.

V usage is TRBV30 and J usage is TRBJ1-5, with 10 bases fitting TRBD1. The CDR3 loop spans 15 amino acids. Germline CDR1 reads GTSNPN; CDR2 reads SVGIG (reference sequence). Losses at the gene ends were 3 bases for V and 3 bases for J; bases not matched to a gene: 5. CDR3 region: CAWRSGTGDNQPQHF. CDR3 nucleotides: TGTGCCTGGAGATCAGGGACAGGGGACAATCAGCCCCAGCATTTT. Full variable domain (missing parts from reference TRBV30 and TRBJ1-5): SQTIHQWPATLVQPVGSPLSLECTVEGTSNPNLYWYRQAAGRGLQLLFYSVGIGQISSEVPQNLSASRPQDRQFILSSKKLLLSDSGFYLCAWRSGTGDNQPQHFGDGTRLSIL.

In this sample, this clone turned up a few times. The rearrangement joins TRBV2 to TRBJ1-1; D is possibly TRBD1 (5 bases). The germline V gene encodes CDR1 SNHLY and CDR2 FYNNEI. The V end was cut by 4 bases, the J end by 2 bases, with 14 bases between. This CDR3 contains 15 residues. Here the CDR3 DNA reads TGTGCCAGCAGTGCGGAGCTCCAGGGTAACACTGAAGCTTTCTTT. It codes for CASSAELQGNTEAFF. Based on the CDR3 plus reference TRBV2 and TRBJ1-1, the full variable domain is EPEVTQTPSHQVTQMGQEVILRCVPISNHLYFYWYRQILGQKVEFLVSFYNNEISEKSEIFDDQFSVERPDGSNFTLKIRSTKLEDSAMYFCASSAELQGNTEAFFGQGTRLTVV.

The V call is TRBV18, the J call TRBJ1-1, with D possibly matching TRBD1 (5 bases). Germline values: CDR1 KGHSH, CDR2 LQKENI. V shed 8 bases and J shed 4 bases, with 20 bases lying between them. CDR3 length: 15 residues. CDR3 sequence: CASRQPQELGTEAFF. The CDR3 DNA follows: TGTGCCAGCCGACAGCCTCAGGAGCTGGGCACTGAAGCTTTCTTT.

The CDR3 bases are TGTGCCAGCAGAACCGGCGGGGGACCCCTCCACTTT. This translates into CASRTGGGPLHF. This rearrangement joins TRBV6-5 to TRBJ1-6, with D possibly TRBD1 on 5 matching bases. V lost 6 bases and J 12 bases, leaving 12 bases between the germline ends. The CDR3 is 12 residues long. The V gene's germline CDR1 is MNHEY and CDR2 SVGAGI.

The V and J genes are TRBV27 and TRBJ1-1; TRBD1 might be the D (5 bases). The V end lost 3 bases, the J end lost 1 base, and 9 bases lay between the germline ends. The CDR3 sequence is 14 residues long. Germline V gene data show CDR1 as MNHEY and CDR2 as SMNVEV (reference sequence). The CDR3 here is CASSLGGTNTEAFF. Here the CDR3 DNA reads TGTGCCAGCAGTTTGGGGGGGACGAACACTGAAGCTTTCTTT.

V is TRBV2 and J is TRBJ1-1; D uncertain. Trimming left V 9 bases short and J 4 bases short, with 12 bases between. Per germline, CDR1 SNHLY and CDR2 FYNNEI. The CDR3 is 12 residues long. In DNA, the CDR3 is TGTGCCAGGGCCCTGGCGGGCACTGAAGCTTTCTTT. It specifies CARALAGTEAFF.